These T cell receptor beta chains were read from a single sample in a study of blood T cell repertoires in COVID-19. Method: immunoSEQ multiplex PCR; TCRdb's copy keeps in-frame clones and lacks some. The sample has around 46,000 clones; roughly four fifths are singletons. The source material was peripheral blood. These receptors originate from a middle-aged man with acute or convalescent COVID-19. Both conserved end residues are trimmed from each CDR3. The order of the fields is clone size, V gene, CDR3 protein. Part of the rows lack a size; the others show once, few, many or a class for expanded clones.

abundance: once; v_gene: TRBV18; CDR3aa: ASSPTGSIGQYRLF
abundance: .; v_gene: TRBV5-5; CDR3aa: ASRNYRGSTDTQY
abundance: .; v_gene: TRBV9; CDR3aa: ASSGQGSYGETQY
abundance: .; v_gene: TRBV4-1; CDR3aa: ASSQVFGQGAGNYGYT
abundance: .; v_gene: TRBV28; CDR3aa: ASSPRDRSSGNTIY
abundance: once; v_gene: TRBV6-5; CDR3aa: ASSYHNRGSNYGYT
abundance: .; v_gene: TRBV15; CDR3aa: ATSRGSGTVPFLD
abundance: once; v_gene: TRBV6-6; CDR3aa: ASSYDILTEAF
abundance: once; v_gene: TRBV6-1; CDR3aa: ASSEARGGFVPYNEQF
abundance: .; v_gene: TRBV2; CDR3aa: ASSADKNTEAF
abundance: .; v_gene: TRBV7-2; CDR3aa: ASSLLTGFGQPQH
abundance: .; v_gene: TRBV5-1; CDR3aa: ASSLVGVGGYT
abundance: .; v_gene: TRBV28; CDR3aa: ASTLGGAYGYT